This T cell receptor (beta chain) stems from a study of blood T cell repertoires in COVID-19. Study at large: Both acute and convalescent COVID-19 samples were obtained from the United States, Italy and Spain. Sample material is recorded as cDNA or gDNA derived from T cells, B-cell-depleted T cells, or PBMCs.

J gave up 2 bases and V 3 bases, and 5 bases lay outside the gene matches. Germline V gene data show CDR1 as SGDLS and CDR2 as YYNGEE. This CDR3 is 16 amino acids long. Under the authors' procedure: Using reference gene primer amplification, nucleated cell counts were estimated. Clones were sequenced by immunoSEQ multiplex PCR, and TCRdb holds only the in-frame ones, with some missing. The DNA gave D and trimming, while V, J and clone size come from that table. The repertoire consists of fewer than 350,000 clones, with 87% occurring once and the leading ten covering about 7.8%. Input material: peripheral blood. The chain is built from TRBV9 and TRBJ2-3; 11 bases agree with TRBD2. The sequence was collected from a woman aged 50 to 60 who had recovered from COVID-19. CDR3 DNA sequence: TGTGCCAGCAGCGCTCGACTAGCGGGATCCACAGATACGCAGTATTTT. It translates to CASSARLAGSTDTQYF.